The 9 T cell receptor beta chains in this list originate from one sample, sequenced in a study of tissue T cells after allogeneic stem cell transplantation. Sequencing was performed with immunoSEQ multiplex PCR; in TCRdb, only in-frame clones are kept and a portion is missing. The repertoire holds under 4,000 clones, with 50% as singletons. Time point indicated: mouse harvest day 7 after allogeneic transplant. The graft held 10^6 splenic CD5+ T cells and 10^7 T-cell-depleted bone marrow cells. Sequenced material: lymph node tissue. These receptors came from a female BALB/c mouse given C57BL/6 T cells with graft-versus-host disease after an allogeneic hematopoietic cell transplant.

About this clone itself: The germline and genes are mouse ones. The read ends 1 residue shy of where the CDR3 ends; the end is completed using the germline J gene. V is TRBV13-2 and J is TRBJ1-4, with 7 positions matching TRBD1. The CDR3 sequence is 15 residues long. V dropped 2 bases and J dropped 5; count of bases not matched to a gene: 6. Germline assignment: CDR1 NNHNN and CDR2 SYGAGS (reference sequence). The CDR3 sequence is CASGERQGGNERLFF. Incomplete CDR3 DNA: TGTGCCAGCGGTGAGAGACAGGGAGGGAACGAAAGATTATTT.

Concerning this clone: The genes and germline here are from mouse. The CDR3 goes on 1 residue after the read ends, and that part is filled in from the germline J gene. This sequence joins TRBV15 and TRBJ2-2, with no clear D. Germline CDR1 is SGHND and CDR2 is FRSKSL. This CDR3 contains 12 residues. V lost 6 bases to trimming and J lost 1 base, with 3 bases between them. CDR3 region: CASRLNTGQLYF. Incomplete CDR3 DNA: TGTGCCAGCAGGTTAAACACCGGGCAGCTCTAC. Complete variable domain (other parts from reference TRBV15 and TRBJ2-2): DAGVTQTPRHEVAEKGQTIILKCEPVSGHNDLFWYRQTKIQGLELLSYFRSKSLMEDGGAFKDRFKAEMLNSSFSTLKIQPTEPKDSAVYLCASRLNTGQLYFGEGSKLTVL.

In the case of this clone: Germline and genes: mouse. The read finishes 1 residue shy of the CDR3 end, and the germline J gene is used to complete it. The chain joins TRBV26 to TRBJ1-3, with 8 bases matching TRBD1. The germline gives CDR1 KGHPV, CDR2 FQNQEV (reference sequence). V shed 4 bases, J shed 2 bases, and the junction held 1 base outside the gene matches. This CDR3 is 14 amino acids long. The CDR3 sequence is CASSPDRAGNTLYF. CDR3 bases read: TGTGCCAGCAGTCCGGACAGGGCTGGAAATACGCTCTAT.

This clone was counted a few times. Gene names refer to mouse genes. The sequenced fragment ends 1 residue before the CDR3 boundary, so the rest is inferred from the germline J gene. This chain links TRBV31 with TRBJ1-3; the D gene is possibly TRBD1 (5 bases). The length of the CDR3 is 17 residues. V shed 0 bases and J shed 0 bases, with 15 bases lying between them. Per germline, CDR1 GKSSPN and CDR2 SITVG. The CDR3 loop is CAWSLGRGGPSGNTLYF. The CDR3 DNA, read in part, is TGTGCCTGGAGTCTAGGGAGGGGAGGACCTTCTGGAAATACGCTCTAT. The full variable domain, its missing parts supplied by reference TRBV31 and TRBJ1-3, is AQTIHQWPVAEIKAVGSPLSLGCTIKGKSSPNLYWYWQATGGTLQQLFYSITVGQVESVVQLNLSASRPKDDQFILSTEKLLLSHSGFYLCAWSLGRGGPSGNTLYFGEGSRLIVV.

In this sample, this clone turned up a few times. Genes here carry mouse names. The part of the CDR3 DNA that was read is TGTGCCAGCAGTATAGGCAGGAGAGCCAACGAAAGATTATTT. Residues: CASSIGRRANERLF. The whole CDR3 reads CASSIGRRANERLFF. The chain employs TRBV19 and TRBJ1-4; no clear D. The CDR3 end lies 1 residue beyond the end of the read and is filled in from the germline J gene. Germline lookup yields CDR1 FNHDT and CDR2 SITEND (reference sequence). The CDR3 extends over 15 amino acids. The V end lost 0 bases, the J end lost 3 bases, and 9 bases lay between the germline ends.

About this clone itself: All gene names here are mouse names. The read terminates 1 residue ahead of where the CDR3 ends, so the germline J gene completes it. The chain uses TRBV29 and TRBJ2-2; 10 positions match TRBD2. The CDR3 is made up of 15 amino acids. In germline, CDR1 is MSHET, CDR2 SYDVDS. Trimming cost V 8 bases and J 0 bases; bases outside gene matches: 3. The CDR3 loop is CASLLGGPNTGQLYF. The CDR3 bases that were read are TGTGCTAGCCTGCTGGGGGGGCCAAACACCGGGCAGCTCTAC.

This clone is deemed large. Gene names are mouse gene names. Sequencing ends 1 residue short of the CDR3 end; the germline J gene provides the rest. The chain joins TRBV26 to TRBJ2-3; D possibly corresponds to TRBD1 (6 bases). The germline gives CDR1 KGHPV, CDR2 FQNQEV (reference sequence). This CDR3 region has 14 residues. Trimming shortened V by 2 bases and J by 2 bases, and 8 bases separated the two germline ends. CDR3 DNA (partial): TGTGCCAGCAGTCTGGGGACATTTGCAGAAACGCTGTAT. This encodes CASSLGTFAETLY. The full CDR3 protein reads CASSLGTFAETLYF.

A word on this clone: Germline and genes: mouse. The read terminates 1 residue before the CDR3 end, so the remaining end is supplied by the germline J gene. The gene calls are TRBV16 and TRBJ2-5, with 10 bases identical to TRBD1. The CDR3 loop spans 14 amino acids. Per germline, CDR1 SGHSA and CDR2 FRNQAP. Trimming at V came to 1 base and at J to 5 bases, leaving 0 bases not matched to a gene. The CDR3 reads CASSLGDRGDTQYF. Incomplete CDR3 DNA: TGTGCAAGCAGCTTAGGGGACAGGGGAGACACCCAGTAC.

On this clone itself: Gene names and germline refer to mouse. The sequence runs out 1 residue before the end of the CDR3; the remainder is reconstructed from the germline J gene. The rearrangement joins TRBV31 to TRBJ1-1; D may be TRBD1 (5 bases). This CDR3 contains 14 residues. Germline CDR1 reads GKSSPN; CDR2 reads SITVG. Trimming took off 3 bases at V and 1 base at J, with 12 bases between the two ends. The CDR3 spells CAWSRLGENTEVFF. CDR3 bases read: TGTGCCTGGAGCCGCCTAGGGGAAAACACAGAAGTCTTC. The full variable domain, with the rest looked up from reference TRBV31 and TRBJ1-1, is AQTIHQWPVAEIKAVGSPLSLGCTIKGKSSPNLYWYWQATGGTLQQLFYSITVGQVESVVQLNLSASRPKDDQFILSTEKLLLSHSGFYLCAWSRLGENTEVFFGKGTRLTVV.